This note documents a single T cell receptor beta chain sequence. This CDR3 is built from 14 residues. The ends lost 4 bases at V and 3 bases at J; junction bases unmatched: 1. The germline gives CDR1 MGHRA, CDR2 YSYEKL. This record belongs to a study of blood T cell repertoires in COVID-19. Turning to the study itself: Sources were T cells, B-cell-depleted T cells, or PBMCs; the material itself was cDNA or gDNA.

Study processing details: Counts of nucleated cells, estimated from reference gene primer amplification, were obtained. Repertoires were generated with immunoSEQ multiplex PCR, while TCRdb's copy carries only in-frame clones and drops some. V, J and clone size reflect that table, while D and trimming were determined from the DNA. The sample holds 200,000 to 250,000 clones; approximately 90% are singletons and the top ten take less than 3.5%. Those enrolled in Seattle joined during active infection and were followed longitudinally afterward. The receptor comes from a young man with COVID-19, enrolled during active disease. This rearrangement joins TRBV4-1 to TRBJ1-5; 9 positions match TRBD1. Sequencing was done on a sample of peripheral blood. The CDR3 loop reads CASSRDRANQPQHF. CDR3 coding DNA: TGCGCCAGCAGCCGGGACAGGGCCAATCAGCCCCAGCATTTT.